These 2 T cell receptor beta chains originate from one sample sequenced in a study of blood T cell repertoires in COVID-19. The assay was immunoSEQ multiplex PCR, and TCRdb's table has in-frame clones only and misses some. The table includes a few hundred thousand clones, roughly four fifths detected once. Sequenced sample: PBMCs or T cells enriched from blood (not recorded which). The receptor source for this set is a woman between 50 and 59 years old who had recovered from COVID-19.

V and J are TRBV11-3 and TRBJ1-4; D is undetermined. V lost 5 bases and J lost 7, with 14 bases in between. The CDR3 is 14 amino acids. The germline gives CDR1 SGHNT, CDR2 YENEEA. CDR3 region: CASSQLARGEKLFF. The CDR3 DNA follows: TGTGCCAGCAGCCAACTCGCCCGGGGTGAAAAACTGTTTTTT.

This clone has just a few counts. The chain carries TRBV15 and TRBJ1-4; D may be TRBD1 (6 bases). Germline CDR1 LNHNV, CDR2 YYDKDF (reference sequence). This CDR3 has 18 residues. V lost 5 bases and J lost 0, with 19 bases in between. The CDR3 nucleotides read TGTGCCACCAGCCGTCCCGGGACATCTTCCGCAACTAATGAAAAACTGTTTTTT. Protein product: CATSRPGTSSATNEKLFF.